This T cell receptor beta chain derives from a study of cytomegalovirus exposure and HLA in healthy donors. For the study at large: Approximately 83 million unique TCRs from HLA-typed donors were held in an early data release.

Regarding the study as a whole: Listed as cytomegalovirus-associated were around 160 TCR beta chains.

Trimming shortened V by 2 bases and J by 1 base, and 9 bases separated the two germline ends. This CDR3 region has 14 residues. Germline V lookup: CDR1 SGHVS, CDR2 FQNEAQ. In regard to this clone: Its specificity is unknown.

The PCR ran on 60 Vbeta and 13 Jbeta primers. TCRdb's table, derived via immunoSEQ multiplex PCR, lists solely in-frame clones and lacks some. The sample carries 130,000 to 150,000 clones, about four fifths recorded once. V and J are TRBV7-8 and TRBJ2-7; tentative D call: TRBD1 (6 bases). This TCR was recovered from a man aged 30-40 years in good health and CMV-seronegative. Sequencing was carried out using PBMCs. The CDR3, as DNA: TGTGCCAGCAGCTTACTTACAGGGTCCTACGAGCAGTACTTC. Protein: CASSLLTGSYEQYF.